Sequencing of this T cell receptor beta chain was carried out in a study of CD4 T cells in relation to SARS-CoV-2 and coronaviruses. Study context: Median patient age was roughly 40 years, spanning 21 to 72 years.

Whole-study findings and limits: No donor gave both pre-pandemic and post-infection samples.

Clones were sequenced by immunoSEQ multiplex PCR, and TCRdb holds only the in-frame ones, with some missing. The sample includes about 43,000 clones, about four fifths seen only once; the top ten take approximately 1.5%. This CDR3 has 15 residues. Trimming pared 5 bases from V and 8 bases from J, leaving 21 bases between. In germline, CDR1 is MGHRA, CDR2 YSYEKL. In regard to this clone: Its specificity is not known.

The chain employs TRBV4-1 and TRBJ1-1, with D tentatively TRBD1 (5 bases). The source is an adult with COVID-19. The specimen sequenced was naive CD4+ T cells from PBMCs, cultured in vitro. Sample subset: naive CD4+ T cells isolated by negative enrichment. DNA of the CDR3: TGCGCCAGCAGCGCGGAGGGGCGGCCTATTCCCGAAGCTTTCTTT. Its translation is CASSAEGRPIPEAFF.